The 25 T cell receptor beta chains below all came from one sample that was sequenced in a study of cytomegalovirus exposure and HLA in healthy donors. In the PCR, 60 Vbeta and 13 Jbeta primers were used. The data were produced by immunoSEQ multiplex PCR, yet TCRdb's version contains in-frame clones alone and is incomplete. The profile shows about 200,000 clones, approximately 80% of them singletons. The sequenced sample was PBMCs. These receptors all come from a woman under 30 in good health and CMV-seronegative.

The V and J genes are TRBV30 and TRBJ2-3, with a possible D match to TRBD2 (5 bases). The V gene's germline CDR1 is GTSNPN and CDR2 SVGIG (reference sequence). Between the trimmed V and J ends, which lost 0 bases and 4 bases, there was a span of 17 bases. The CDR3 is made up of 16 amino acids. CDR3: CAWSVRVAQKPDTQYF. The CDR3 DNA reads as TGTGCCTGGAGTGTAAGGGTAGCGCAAAAACCAGATACGCAGTATTTT.

The rearrangement joins TRBV6-5 to TRBJ1-4; TRBD1 aligns across 7 bases. Trimming at V came to 6 bases and at J to 5 bases, leaving 9 bases not matched to a gene. Germline loops: CDR1 MNHEY, CDR2 SVGAGI. The CDR3 extends over 15 amino acids. CDR3: CASSDRVGGNEKLFF. Here the CDR3 DNA reads TGTGCCAGCAGCGACAGGGTCGGTGGGAATGAAAAACTGTTTTTT.

The count of this clone is one. V gene TRBV5-5 combines with J gene TRBJ1-2; 9 bases line up with TRBD1. Trimming at V came to 1 base and at J to 3 bases, leaving 7 bases not matched to a gene. The CDR3 sequence is 16 residues long. Germline V CDR1 and CDR2: SGHKS, YYEKEE (reference sequence). The CDR3 coding sequence is TGTGCCAGCAGCTTGTCCGGGACAGGGTTACACTATGGCTACACCTTC. Its protein product is CASSLSGTGLHYGYTF.

On this clone itself: One end of the junction fails to match germline, which may point to a read error. V is TRBV7-9 and J is TRBJ2-1; 8 nucleotides align to TRBD2. This CDR3 contains 13 residues. Germline V gives CDR1 SEHNR, CDR2 FQNEAQ (reference sequence). CDR3 sequence (DNA): TGTTCCAGCAGCCGGACTAGCCAACTTGAACTGTTCTTC. It translates to CSSSRTSQLELFF.

The chain couples TRBV27 to TRBJ2-3; D is possibly TRBD2 (5 bases). CDR3 length: 13 amino acids. CDR1 and CDR2 (germline): MNHEY, SMNVEV (reference sequence). Trimming cost V 3 bases and J 8 bases, with 12 bases left between them. The CDR3, as DNA: TGTGCCAGCAGTTTGTCGGGGTCCGGTACGCAGTATTTT. It is translated as CASSLSGSGTQYF.

V and J are TRBV5-1 and TRBJ2-2, with TRBD2 matching 11 bases. Germline V CDR1 and CDR2: SGHRS, YFSETQ. Unmatched junction bases numbered 15, after V lost 5 bases and J lost 6 bases. The length of the CDR3 is 18 residues. This chain's CDR3 is CASSLIAGGPMLAGELFF. In DNA, the CDR3 is TGCGCCAGCAGTTTGATAGCGGGAGGGCCGATGTTAGCCGGGGAGCTGTTTTTT.

This rearrangement joins TRBV19 to TRBJ2-7, with 10 bases matching TRBD2. V shed 5 bases and J 3 bases; nucleotides not matched to a gene: 7. CDR1 is LNHDA and CDR2 is SQIVND in the germline V gene (reference sequence). The CDR3 has 15 residues. The CDR3 here is CASSSTSGNRYEQYV. The DNA for the CDR3 is TGTGCCAGTAGTTCCACTAGCGGGAATCGCTACGAGCAGTACGTC.

This clone was observed a few times. The chain recombines TRBV6-1 with TRBJ1-1; 10 bases map to TRBD1. The CDR3 runs 15 residues. The junction had 5 bases not matched to a gene; V was cut back by 3 bases and J by 4 bases. CDR1 and CDR2 (germline): MNHNS, SASEGT. The CDR3 bases are TGTGCCAGCAGTGATATGGGACAGGGGAGCACTGAAGCTTTCTTT. Its translation: CASSDMGQGSTEAFF.

The chain uses TRBV28 and TRBJ1-3, with D perhaps TRBD1 (6 bases). Trimming stripped 5 bases from V and 4 bases from J, with 9 bases between. This CDR3 is built from 13 residues. Germline V gene data show CDR1 as MDHEN and CDR2 as SYDVKM. CDR3 in DNA: TGTGCCAGCAGTCCCGGACAGGGAAACACCATATATTTT. It translates to CASSPGQGNTIYF.

The J gene is TRBJ1-1, the V gene TRBV19; D is perhaps TRBD1 (5 bases). Germline CDR1 LNHDA, CDR2 SQIVND (reference sequence). This CDR3 has 14 residues. V lost 5 bases and J lost 7, with 17 bases in between. The CDR3 DNA follows: TGTGCCAGTAGTCAAAGGGACTCAGGGAATGAAGCTTTCTTT. It encodes CASSQRDSGNEAFF.

The chain carries TRBV6-5 and TRBJ1-1; the D gene is possibly TRBD1 (6 bases). Germline V gene sequence: CDR1 MNHEY, CDR2 SVGAGI. The CDR3 is 12 residues long. Trimming shortened V by 10 bases and J by 2 bases, and 11 bases separated the two germline ends. The CDR3, as DNA: TGTGCCACCAACAGGGCTAACACTGAAGCTTTCTTT. Its protein product is CATNRANTEAFF.

The chain recombines TRBV4-1 with TRBJ2-1; 13 bases agree with TRBD2. V lost 4 bases and J lost 2; bases outside the gene matches: 2. This CDR3 region has 16 residues. Germline loops: CDR1 MGHRA, CDR2 YSYEKL. The CDR3 region has the DNA TGCGCCAGCAGCCCAGGACTAGCGGGGGCCTACAATGAGCAGTTCTTC. This gives the protein CASSPGLAGAYNEQFF.

J is TRBJ1-3 and V is TRBV7-9; weak D call: TRBD1 (5 bases). Germline V gives CDR1 SEHNR, CDR2 FQNEAQ (reference sequence). The CDR3 extends over 15 amino acids. V gave up 4 bases and J gave up 5 bases, with 15 bases separating them. CDR3 sequence (DNA): TGTGCCAGCAGCTCCCGGACACAAAATAGAAACACCATATATTTT. Protein sequence: CASSSRTQNRNTIYF.

V usage is TRBV7-9 and J usage is TRBJ2-2; 7 bases align to TRBD1. Unmatched junction bases numbered 6, after V lost 1 base and J lost 4 bases. This CDR3 spans 16 amino acids. Germline assignment: CDR1 SEHNR and CDR2 FQNEAQ (reference sequence). For the CDR3, the DNA is TGTGCCAGCAGCTTAGGATCCGGGACAGCCACCGGGGAGCTGTTTTTT. Translating it yields CASSLGSGTATGELFF.

V gene TRBV4-2 combines with J gene TRBJ2-5, with 7 positions matching TRBD2. Germline V gives CDR1 LGHNA, CDR2 YNFKEQ. V lost 4 bases to trimming and J lost 2 bases; unmatched junction nucleotides: 16. CDR3 length equals 18 residues. The CDR3 sequence is CASSPGLVGVGPQETQYF. DNA for the CDR3: TGTGCCAGCAGCCCAGGACTAGTAGGGGTCGGGCCTCAAGAGACCCAGTACTTC.

The sample holds one count of this clone. V usage is TRBV19 and J usage is TRBJ2-3; no firm D call. Germline values: CDR1 LNHDA, CDR2 SQIVND (reference sequence). With 3 bases removed from V and 4 bases from J, the gap between germline ends came to 8 bases. The CDR3 is 13 amino acids. The CDR3, as DNA: TGTGCCAGTAGTATTGGCGGATCAGATACGCAGTATTTT. This sequence encodes CASSIGGSDTQYF.

This chain joins TRBV11-3 and TRBJ1-2; 8 bases match TRBD1. With V trimmed by 2 bases and J by 4 bases, 9 bases remained unmatched. The CDR3 spans 16 residues. Germline loops: CDR1 SGHNT, CDR2 YENEEA. CDR3 sequence: CASSLSRTGMTYGYTF. DNA for the CDR3: TGTGCCAGCAGCTTATCCCGGACAGGGATGACCTATGGCTACACCTTC.

The table lists this clone with a few counts. V gene TRBV6-5 combines with J gene TRBJ2-1; TRBD2 aligns across 7 bases. This CDR3 spans 14 amino acids. V lost 10 bases and J lost 3; bases outside the gene matches: 9. The germline CDR1 and CDR2 sequences are MNHEY and SVGAGI. CDR3 region: CATRSAGDYNEQFF. The CDR3 DNA is TGTGCCACCCGGTCTGCGGGAGACTACAATGAGCAGTTCTTC.

The chain links TRBV5-1 to TRBJ1-5, with a tentative D call TRBD1 (6 bases). Germline V gene data show CDR1 as SGHRS and CDR2 as YFSETQ. The germline V and J ends were trimmed by 1 base and 5 bases, with 22 bases remaining between them. This CDR3 has 18 amino acids. The CDR3 DNA reads TGCGCCAGCAGCTTGACGGGCAGGGGCATGGGGGCTGATCAGCCCCAGCATTTT. Protein sequence: CASSLTGRGMGADQPQHF.

Only one count was recorded for this clone. The chain couples TRBV11-2 to TRBJ2-5; TRBD2 agrees at 10 bases. J lost 4 bases, V lost 5 bases, and 7 bases had no gene match. Germline V gene lookup returns CDR1 SGHAT and CDR2 FQNNGV. The CDR3 has 15 amino acids. This chain's CDR3 is CASSQGLAGAETQYF. The DNA of the CDR3 is TGTGCCAGCAGCCAAGGCCTAGCGGGAGCAGAGACCCAGTACTTC. The full variable domain, completed using reference TRBV11-2 and TRBJ2-5, is EAGVAQSPRYKIIEKRQSVAFWCNPISGHATLYWYQQILGQGPKLLIQFQNNGVVDDSQLPKDRFSAERLKGVDSTLKIQPAKLEDSAVYLCASSQGLAGAETQYFGPGTRLLVL.

This clone was observed a single time. The CDR3 DNA follows: TGTGCCAGCAGTTCAGTGGGGGGAGGGGACTACGAGCAGTACTTC. Amino acid sequence: CASSSVGGGDYEQYF. V and J are TRBV28 and TRBJ2-5; 7 nucleotides agree with TRBD2. The J call may be faulty, since TRBJ2-7 better matches the DNA end. There are 15 residues in the CDR3. Germline CDR1 reads MDHEN; CDR2 reads SYDVKM.

The chain carries TRBV11-2 and TRBJ2-5; 9 positions match TRBD2. This CDR3 is built from 17 residues. V shed 5 bases, J shed 5 bases, and the junction held 15 bases outside the gene matches. Germline V gives CDR1 SGHAT, CDR2 FQNNGV. The DNA for the CDR3 is TGTGCCAGCAGCCCCTGGCAGCGGGAGGCCCTATGGGAGACCCAGTACTTC. Translation: CASSPWQREALWETQYF.

The chain employs TRBV7-2 and TRBJ2-1, with D tentatively TRBD2 (6 bases). The germline gives CDR1 SGHTA, CDR2 FQGNSA. V was cut by 1 base and J by 7 bases, with 8 bases left in between. The CDR3 covers 13 residues. The CDR3 region has the DNA TGTGCCAGCAGCTTAGGACTAGTAAATGAGCAGTTCTTC. Protein sequence: CASSLGLVNEQFF. Supplemented by reference TRBV7-2 and TRBJ2-1, the full variable domain reads GAGVSQSPSNKVTEKGKDVELRCDPISGHTALYWYRQSLGQGLEFLIYFQGNSAPDKSGLPSDRFSAERTGGSVSTLTIQRTQQEDSAVYLCASSLGLVNEQFFGPGTRLTVL.

The chain joins TRBV27 to TRBJ1-2; TRBD1 aligns across 7 bases. CDR1 is MNHEY, CDR2 SMNVEV, per germline (reference sequence). Trimming cost V 5 bases and J 4 bases; bases outside gene matches: 10. The CDR3 is 15 residues long. CDR3 sequence (DNA): TGTGCCAGCAGTACCGGACAGACAGGGATCTATGGCTACACCTTC. Translating gives CASSTGQTGIYGYTF.

The V call is TRBV7-2, the J call TRBJ1-2; 10 nucleotides align to TRBD1. Per germline, CDR1 SGHTA and CDR2 FQGNSA. This CDR3 spans 17 amino acids. Trimming cost V 3 bases and J 3 bases; bases outside gene matches: 10. The chain's CDR3 is CASSFRVMGQGYYGYTF. In nucleotides, the CDR3 is TGTGCCAGCAGCTTCCGGGTAATGGGACAGGGGTACTATGGCTACACCTTC.